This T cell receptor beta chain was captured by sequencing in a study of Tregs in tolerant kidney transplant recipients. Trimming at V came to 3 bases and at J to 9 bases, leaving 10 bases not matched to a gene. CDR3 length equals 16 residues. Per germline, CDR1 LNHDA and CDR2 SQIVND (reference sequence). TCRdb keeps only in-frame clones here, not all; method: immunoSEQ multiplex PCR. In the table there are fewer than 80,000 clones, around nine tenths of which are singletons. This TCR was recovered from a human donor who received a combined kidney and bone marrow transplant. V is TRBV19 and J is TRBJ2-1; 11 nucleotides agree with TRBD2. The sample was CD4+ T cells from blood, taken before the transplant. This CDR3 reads CASSIPTSGKSGEQFF. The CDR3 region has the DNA TGTGCCAGTAGTATCCCGACTAGCGGGAAATCAGGTGAGCAGTTCTTC.